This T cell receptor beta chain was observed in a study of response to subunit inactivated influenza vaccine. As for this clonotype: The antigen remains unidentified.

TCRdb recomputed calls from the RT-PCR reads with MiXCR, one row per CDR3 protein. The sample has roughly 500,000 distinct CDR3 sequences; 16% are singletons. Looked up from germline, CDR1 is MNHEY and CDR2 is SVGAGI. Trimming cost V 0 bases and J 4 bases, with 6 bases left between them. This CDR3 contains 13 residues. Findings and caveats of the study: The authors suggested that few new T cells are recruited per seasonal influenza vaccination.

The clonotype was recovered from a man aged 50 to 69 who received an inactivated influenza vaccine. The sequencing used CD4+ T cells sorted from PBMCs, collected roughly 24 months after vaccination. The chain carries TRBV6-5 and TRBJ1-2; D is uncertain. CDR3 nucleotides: TGTGCCAGCAGTTACTCGACCAGCTATGGCTACACCTTC. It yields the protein CASSYSTSYGYTF.